Included here is one T cell receptor (beta chain) sequence, with context. Generated by immunoSEQ multiplex PCR, the TCRdb table keeps only in-frame clones and is missing some. The data contain more than 150,000 clones, 86% of them seen just once; the ten biggest clones take up less than 1%. These data originate in a study of blood T cell repertoires in COVID-19. This CDR3 is 12 amino acids long. In germline, CDR1 is KGHDR, CDR2 SFDVKD. The germline V and J ends were trimmed by 7 bases and 9 bases, with 12 bases remaining between them. The chain carries TRBV24-1 and TRBJ2-1; a weak D match, TRBD1 (5 bases). Sample: peripheral blood. This TCR was sampled from a young man with acute or convalescent COVID-19. CDR3 bases: TGTGCCACCAGCGGCAGGGTGGCTGAGCAGTTCTTC. It is translated as CATSGRVAEQFF.